This T cell receptor (beta chain) came from a study of beta chain features in type 1 diabetes. Study as a whole: Patients were similar to healthy donors in age and gender (as well as in cell yields). Investigators examined approximately 110,000,000 sorted cells across all samples.

Trimming stripped 8 bases from V and 5 bases from J, with 25 bases between. CDR3 length: 17 residues. Germline V CDR1 and CDR2: ENHRY, SYGVKD. The study reverse transcribed the entire isolated RNA, so it sequenced expressed TCRB transcripts. Repertoires were generated with immunoSEQ multiplex PCR, while TCRdb's copy carries only in-frame clones and drops some. The sample has 620,000 or so clones; around 15% are singletons. This clone was picked up a small number of times. This receptor was identified in a man aged 18 to 29 in good health. The rearrangement joins TRBV10-3 to TRBJ2-1; tentative D call: TRBD1 (6 bases). What was sequenced was naive CD4+ T cells from blood. CDR3 amino acids: CAIGGRGRAEGNNEQFF. CDR3 coding DNA: TGTGCCATCGGGGGCAGGGGCCGGGCAGAGGGTAACAATGAGCAGTTCTTC.